Shown below are 15 T cell receptor beta chains from a single sample sequenced in a study of T cells in Graves' hyperthyroidism and ophthalmopathy. Amplified TCR beta CDR3 regions came from RNA transcripts. The HTBI primer set served for first-round RT-PCR of the TCR CDR3. TCRdb re-derived calls from the multiplex PCR reads in MiXCR, one entry per CDR3 protein. The sample holds 600,000 or so distinct CDR3 sequences, about half seen once. The sequencing input was peripheral blood or thyroid tissue (not recorded which). The receptors were gathered from a woman younger than 30 with Graves' hyperthyroidism.

This rearrangement joins TRBV24-1 to TRBJ2-7; possibly TRBD1 for D (6 bases). This CDR3 has 14 amino acids. The germline V gene has CDR1 KGHDR and CDR2 SFDVKD. The V gene lost 7 bases and the J gene lost 2 bases, with 14 bases spanning the gap. CDR3 nucleotide sequence: TGTGCCACCAGCGGGACACCGACCCCCTACGAGCAGTACTTC. Encoded protein: CATSGTPTPYEQYF.

The rearrangement joins TRBV6-5 to TRBJ1-5; D call uncertain. Trimming cost V 5 bases and J 4 bases, with 12 bases left between them. CDR1 is MNHEY, CDR2 SVGAGI, per germline. This CDR3 comprises 14 residues. The CDR3 sequence is CASSTATRNQPQHF. The CDR3 bases are TGTGCCAGCAGTACGGCCACCCGTAATCAGCCCCAGCATTTT.

This clonotype was recorded a few times. One end of the junction is discordant with germline, which a read error may explain. The V call is TRBV10-3, the J call TRBJ1-1; no firm D call. Germline V gene lookup returns CDR1 ENHRY and CDR2 SYGVKD. The CDR3 has 13 residues. In DNA, the CDR3 is TGTGCCAGCAGTTTCGCAATGAACACTGAAGCTTTCTTT. This sequence encodes CASSFAMNTEAFF.

Worth noting for this clonotype: The junction differs from germline at one of its ends, possibly a read error. This chain connects TRBV2 to TRBJ2-6, with TRBD1 matching over 7 bases. The V gene's germline CDR1 is SNHLY and CDR2 FYNNEI. CDR3 length: 14 residues. CDR3 loop: CAISEVQGDNVLTF. The CDR3 coding sequence is TGTGCCATCAGTGAAGTTCAGGGGGACAACGTCCTGACTTTC.

In this sample, this clonotype turned up a few times. The V and J genes are TRBV5-1 and TRBJ1-1; D may be TRBD1 (6 bases). Germline CDR1 is SGHRS and CDR2 is YFSETQ. This CDR3 comprises 15 residues. The V end was cut by 0 bases, the J end by 1 base, with 10 bases between. The CDR3 protein is CASSLASGENTEAFF. The CDR3 nucleotides are TGCGCCAGCAGCTTGGCCTCAGGGGAGAACACTGAAGCTTTCTTT.

To note about this clonotype: One end of the junction does not line up with germline, which may come from a read error. The rearrangement uses TRBV7-3 and TRBJ1-2; 7 nucleotides line up with TRBD1. Looked up from germline, CDR1 is SGHTA and CDR2 is FQGTGA. The CDR3 is made up of 14 amino acids. The CDR3: CASTLEGASGGYTF. DNA for the CDR3: TGCGCCAGCACCCTGGAGGGGGCCTCTGGTGGCTACACCTTC.

The rearrangement joins TRBV12-3 or TRBV12-4 to TRBJ1-5, with D possibly matching TRBD1 (5 bases). There are 14 residues in the CDR3. The ends were cut back, 7 bases at V and 9 bases at J, with 19 bases in the middle. CDR3 region: CASMPDSATWPQHF. Written as DNA, the CDR3 is TGTGCCAGCATGCCAGACAGCGCTACATGGCCCCAGCATTTT.

The J gene is TRBJ2-7, the V gene TRBV2; D is tentatively TRBD1 or TRBD2 (6 bases each). V lost 4 bases and J 2 bases, leaving 18 bases between the germline ends. Germline V gene data show CDR1 as SNHLY and CDR2 as FYNNEI. The CDR3 runs 16 residues. CDR3 region: CASSGYTGTGTYEQYF. CDR3 coding DNA: TGTGCCAGCAGTGGTTATACAGGGACTGGTACCTACGAGCAGTACTTC.

This clonotype came up many times. This chain joins TRBV14 and TRBJ1-1; D unresolved. Deletions cut 4 bases from V and 14 bases from J, with 20 bases between. CDR3 length equals 13 residues. Per the germline V gene, CDR1 is SGHDN and CDR2 is FVKESK. The CDR3 here is CASSPNPNKSGFF. DNA of the CDR3: TGTGCCAGCAGCCCTAACCCTAACAAGAGCGGCTTCTTT.

There are many counts of this clonotype. V gene TRBV20-1 combines with J gene TRBJ1-6; 9 positions match TRBD1. V shed 4 bases, J shed 11 bases, and the junction held 9 bases outside the gene matches. Per the germline V gene, CDR1 is DFQATT and CDR2 is SNEGSKA (reference sequence). This CDR3 has 14 residues. The CDR3 coding sequence is TGCAGTGCTACCACGACAGGGGGGTATGCACCCCTCCACTTT. It yields the protein CSATTTGGYAPLHF.

This chain connects TRBV7-2 to TRBJ2-7, with D possibly matching TRBD2 (5 bases). From germline, CDR1 is SGHTA and CDR2 FQGNSA. Between the trimmed V and J ends, which lost 5 bases and 2 bases, there was a span of 16 bases. This CDR3 spans 15 amino acids. For the CDR3, the DNA is TGTGCCAGCAGCCAGGCCGCCCGGGGAGCCTACGAGCAGTACTTC. Its protein product is CASSQAARGAYEQYF.

The CDR3 bases are TGTGCCAGCAGCCAAGAGGGACTAGCGGGAGACGAGCAGTACTTC. Translating it yields CASSQEGLAGDEQYF. V is TRBV7-2 and J is TRBJ2-7; 14 positions agree with TRBD2. V dropped 5 bases and J dropped 5; count of bases not matched to a gene: 5. The CDR3 totals 15 residues. CDR1 is SGHTA, CDR2 FQGNSA, per germline.

This clonotype was detected only a few times. V usage is TRBV7-2 and J usage is TRBJ1-1, with D unclear. V was cut by 2 bases and J by 11 bases, with 24 bases left in between. The CDR3 contains 16 residues. Germline V gene sequence: CDR1 SGHTA, CDR2 FQGNSA. CDR3 region: CASSLRSSVSGSPAFF. For the CDR3, the DNA is TGTGCCAGCAGCTTAAGGAGCTCCGTATCTGGTTCCCCGGCTTTCTTT.

The CDR3 sequence is CASSQMLFDGYTF. The CDR3 region has the DNA TGTGCCAGCAGCCAGATGTTATTTGATGGCTACACCTTC. The V and J genes are TRBV7-8 and TRBJ1-2, with D hard to call. The germline gives CDR1 SGHVS, CDR2 FQNEAQ. Trimming cost V 5 bases and J 6 bases, with 13 bases left between them. The CDR3 is 13 amino acids.

The rearrangement joins TRBV29-1 to TRBJ1-5; perhaps TRBD1 as D (5 bases). The CDR3 has 15 residues. Deletions cut 4 bases from V and 2 bases from J, with 15 bases between. Germline loops: CDR1 SQVTM, CDR2 ANQGSEA. Here the CDR3 reads CSVVSGGDGNQPQHF. DNA of the CDR3: TGCAGCGTTGTGTCTGGGGGAGATGGCAATCAGCCCCAGCATTTT.